This T cell receptor beta chain was profiled in a study of T cell responses to AZD1222 COVID-19 vaccine. The assay was immunoSEQ multiplex PCR, and TCRdb's table has in-frame clones only and misses some. The sample has 100,000 or so clones, about 91% seen once. This CDR3 spans 17 amino acids. Germline assignment: CDR1 MGHRA and CDR2 YSYEKL. V gave up 1 base and J gave up 2 bases; unmatched junction bases: 7. The receptor was isolated from an adult who received the AZD1222 COVID-19 vaccine. Material: peripheral blood, obtained 28 days after the second AZD1222 dose. The chain has TRBV4-1 and TRBJ2-1; TRBD1 agrees at 8 bases. The CDR3 nucleotides read TGCGCCAGCAGCCAAGGATCCGGGACAGGACCCTACAATGAGCAGTTCTTC. This sequence encodes CASSQGSGTGPYNEQFF.